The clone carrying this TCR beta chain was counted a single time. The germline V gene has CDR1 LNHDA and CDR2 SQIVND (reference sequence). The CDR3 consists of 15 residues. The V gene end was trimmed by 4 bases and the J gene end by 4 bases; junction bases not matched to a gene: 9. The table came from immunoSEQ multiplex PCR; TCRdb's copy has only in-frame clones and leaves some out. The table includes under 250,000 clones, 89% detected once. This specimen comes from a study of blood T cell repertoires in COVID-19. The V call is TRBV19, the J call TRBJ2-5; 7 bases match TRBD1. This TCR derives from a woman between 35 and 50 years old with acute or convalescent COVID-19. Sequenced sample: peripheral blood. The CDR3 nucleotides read TGTGCCAGTAGTACTCTGCAGGGGGTCGGAGAGACCCAGTACTTC. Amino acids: CASSTLQGVGETQYF. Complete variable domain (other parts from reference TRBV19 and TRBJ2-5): DGGITQSPKYLFRKEGQNVTLSCEQNLNHDAMYWYRQDPGQGLRLIYYSQIVNDFQKGDIAEGYSVSREKKESFPLTVTSAQKNPTAFYLCASSTLQGVGETQYFGPGTRLLVL.